Here is one T cell receptor (beta chain) with its context. Its antigen is unidentified. At one end, the junction sequence differs from germline, possibly due to a read error. This table comes from immunoSEQ multiplex PCR, and its TCRdb copy is limited to in-frame clones, with some not included. The sample holds 24,000 or so clones, roughly 90% seen once. These data originate in a study of OX40 agonist ivuxolimab in advanced cancers. Study-wide findings and caveats: Relative to CD4+, CD8+ T cells held more expanded clones on average.

CDR3 length: 14 residues. Germline CDR1 reads LNHDA; CDR2 reads SQIVND (reference sequence). Sequenced material: CD4+ or CD8+ T cells sorted from blood, taken in a trial of the OX40 agonist ivuxolimab. The chain is built from TRBV19 and TRBJ2-7, with 7 bases lining up with TRBD2. The TCR sequence derives from an adult with an advanced solid tumor such as melanoma, head and neck, liver or kidney cancer. The CDR3 sequence: CATSPARGLYEQYF. The CDR3 bases are TGTGCCACTAGTCCCGCGCGGGGGTTATACGAGCAGTACTTC.